The sequence of this TCR beta chain was determined in a study of blood T cell repertoires in COVID-19. Across the study: Donors in the United States, Italy and Spain gave samples during acute or convalescent COVID-19. PBMCs, B-cell-depleted T cells, or T cells provided the cDNA or gDNA that made up the material.

Original methodology: Counts of nucleated cells, estimated from reference gene primer amplification, were obtained. Here immunoSEQ multiplex PCR was the method, and the copy in TCRdb shows in-frame clones only, minus some. That table furnishes V, J and clone size, whereas the DNA furnished D and trimming. In the table there are 370,000 or so clones, approximately 80% of which are singletons. Germline assignment: CDR1 SGHDT and CDR2 YYEEEE. The V end was cut by 6 bases, the J end by 6 bases, with 25 bases between. The CDR3 is made up of 16 amino acids. The gene calls are TRBV5-6 and TRBJ2-7; a possible D gene is TRBD2 (5 bases). The sample consisted of peripheral blood. The receptor was derived from a human donor with acute or convalescent COVID-19. The donor label of this sample is uncertain. CDR3 sequence (DNA): TGTGCCAGCACCAGGCGGGTTGGGCAGGTAGGTCGCGAGCAGTACTTC. Translation gives CASTRRVGQVGREQYF. The full variable domain, its missing parts supplied by reference TRBV5-6 and TRBJ2-7, is DAGVTQSPTHLIKTRGQQVTLRCSPKSGHDTVSWYQQALGQGPQFIFQYYEEEERQRGNFPDRFSGHQFPNYSSELNVNALLLGDSALYLCASTRRVGQVGREQYFGPGTRLTVT.